These T cell receptor beta chains were read from a single sample in a study of shared clonotypes between healthy human individuals. Produced via immunoSEQ multiplex PCR; TCRdb's table is partial and in-frame only. The top ten clones hold less than 0.3% of a sample with hundreds of thousands of clones, 90% to 97% of them seen once. The sequenced sample consisted of naive CD8+ T cells sorted from blood. All receptors come from a man younger than 45 in good health. CDR3s include the opening cysteine and the closing phenylalanine or tryptophan. Fields, in order: D gene, clone size, J gene, V gene, CDR3 protein, CDR3 DNA. D genes are given only for firm matches. Clone sizes are given selectively: once, few, many, or a class where the clone is expanded.

TRBD2 | NA | TRBJ2-1 | TRBV7-9 | CASSETSGYNEQFF | TGTGCCAGCAGCGAGACTAGCGGTTACAATGAGCAGTTCTTC
TRBD1 | NA | TRBJ2-5 | TRBV7-6 | CASSLDDRGRGETQYF | TGTGCCAGCAGCTTGGACGACAGGGGCCGGGGGGAGACCCAGTACTTC
TRBD2 | NA | TRBJ2-7 | TRBV27 | CASSQTSGTSGTRYEQYF | TGTGCCAGCAGTCAAACCTCCGGGACTAGCGGGACCCGCTACGAGCAGTACTTC
NA | NA | TRBJ1-5 | TRBV19 | CASSIMPPNQPQHF | TGTGCCAGTAGTATTATGCCCCCAAATCAGCCCCAGCATTTT
TRBD2 | NA | TRBJ2-5 | TRBV15 | CATSRELPGLAGEVEETQYF | TGTGCCACCAGCAGAGAACTACCGGGACTAGCGGGAGAAGTTGAAGAGACCCAGTACTTC
TRBD2 | NA | TRBJ2-1 | TRBV19 | CASSMGSGGPLSNEQFF | TGTGCCAGTAGTATGGGGTCGGGAGGGCCTCTTTCCAATGAGCAGTTCTTC
NA | once | TRBJ1-5 | TRBV5-5 | CASRPGERNNQPQHF | TGTGCCAGCAGACCCGGAGAAAGGAATAATCAGCCCCAGCATTTT
NA | many | TRBJ2-7 | TRBV28 | CASSLYYEQYF | TGTGCCAGCAGTTTATACTACGAGCAGTACTTC
NA | NA | TRBJ1-2 | TRBV7-9 | CASSGWTDNYGYTF | TGTGCCAGCAGCGGATGGACAGATAACTATGGCTACACCTTC
NA | NA | TRBJ2-1 | TRBV29-1 | CSQAKGAYNEQFF | TGCAGCCAAGCAAAGGGCGCCTACAATGAGCAGTTCTTC
TRBD2 | NA | TRBJ2-7 | TRBV27 | CASRRGRGDEQYF | TGTGCCAGCAGGCGGGGGAGAGGTGACGAGCAGTACTTC
NA | NA | TRBJ2-7 | TRBV15 | CATSGKDSYEQYF | TGTGCCACCTCCGGCAAAGATTCCTACGAGCAGTACTTC
NA | NA | TRBJ2-3 | TRBV2 | CASSGAGEADFGGNTQYF | TGTGCCAGCAGTGGGGCAGGGGAAGCTGATTTTGGGGGGAATACGCAGTATTTT
TRBD1 | NA | TRBJ2-1 | TRBV2 | CASSEPTGISSYNEQFF | TGTGCCAGCAGTGAACCGACAGGGATTTCTTCCTACAATGAGCAGTTCTTC
TRBD2 | NA | TRBJ2-7 | TRBV5-4 | CASSLEGGSGYEQYF | TGTGCCAGCAGCTTGGAGGGCGGGAGCGGCTACGAGCAGTACTTC
NA | NA | TRBJ2-7 | TRBV29-1 | CSPLGRTSPHEQYF | TGCAGTCCGCTGGGCAGAACATCGCCCCACGAGCAGTACTTC
NA | once | TRBJ2-5 | TRBV2 | CASRDPSAQETQYF | TGTGCCAGCAGGGATCCTAGCGCCCAAGAGACCCAGTACTTC
NA | NA | TRBJ1-2 | TRBV11-2 | CASSMLGQENYGYTF | TGTGCCAGCAGTATGCTAGGGCAGGAGAACTATGGCTACACCTTC
TRBD1 | NA | TRBJ2-7 | TRBV10-1 | CASSGTGGNEQYF | TGCGCCAGCAGCGGGACAGGGGGTAACGAGCAGTACTTC
NA | NA | TRBJ1-1 | TRBV6-5 | CASSYSNSGGTEAFF | TGTGCCAGCAGTTACTCGAACAGTGGCGGCACTGAAGCTTTCTTT
TRBD1 | NA | TRBJ1-5 | TRBV6-1 | CASSDRTGGNQPQHF | TGTGCCAGCAGTGATAGGACAGGTGGTAATCAGCCCCAGCATTTT
TRBD1 | once | TRBJ2-7 | TRBV10-2 | CASSAGTGPYEQYF | TGCGCCAGCAGCGCCGGGACAGGCCCCTACGAGCAGTACTTC
NA | NA | TRBJ2-5 | TRBV6-6 | CASSYQGQETQYF | TGTGCCAGCAGTTACCAGGGACAAGAGACCCAGTACTTC
NA | NA | TRBJ2-7 | TRBV11-2 | CASSFFGSYEQYF | TGTGCCAGCAGCTTCTTCGGGAGCTACGAGCAGTACTTC
NA | NA | TRBJ2-7 | TRBV30 | CAWSVQGLAWEQYF | TGTGCCTGGAGTGTACAGGGCCTGGCTTGGGAGCAGTACTTC
NA | NA | TRBJ2-7 | TRBV13 | CASSSPGSYEQYF | TGTGCCAGCAGCTCCCCCGGATCCTACGAGCAGTACTTC
TRBD1 | NA | TRBJ1-5 | TRBV5-5 | CASSLVGWDRHNQPQHF | TGTGCCAGCAGCTTGGTGGGATGGGACAGGCACAATCAGCCCCAGCATTTT
TRBD2 | NA | TRBJ2-7 | TRBV6-1 | CASSDPTSGSYEQYF | TGTGCCAGCAGTGACCCGACTAGCGGGAGTTACGAGCAGTACTTC
NA | NA | TRBJ1-1 | TRBV6-1 | CASSEPSSVGGPNTEAFF | TGTGCCAGCAGTGAACCGTCGAGCGTTGGGGGTCCTAACACTGAAGCTTTCTTT
TRBD2 | NA | TRBJ2-7 | TRBV7-9 | CASSPPTSGPSYEQYF | TGTGCCAGCAGCCCTCCTACTAGCGGCCCTTCCTACGAGCAGTACTTC
TRBD2 | NA | TRBJ2-7 | TRBV11-2 | CASSLGERESSYEQYF | TGTGCCAGCAGCTTAGGCGAGCGGGAGTCCTCCTACGAGCAGTACTTC
NA | NA | TRBJ1-1 | TRBV10-1 | CASSEGHHTEAFF | TGCGCCAGCAGTGAGGGACACCACACTGAAGCTTTCTTT
NA | NA | TRBJ1-2 | TRBV5-1 | CASSAEATGYYGYTF | TGCGCCAGCAGCGCGGAGGCCACAGGCTACTATGGCTACACCTTC
NA | NA | TRBJ2-7 | TRBV9 | CASSVGLGDYEQYF | TGTGCCAGCAGCGTAGGGCTAGGGGACTACGAGCAGTACTTC
NA | once | TRBJ2-1 | TRBV9 | CASSVGQAFGYEQFF | TGTGCCAGCAGCGTAGGACAGGCATTTGGGTATGAGCAGTTCTTC
TRBD2 | NA | TRBJ2-1 | TRBV13 | CASSLGPGRMNNEQFF | TGTGCCAGCAGCTTAGGTCCCGGGAGGATGAACAATGAGCAGTTCTTC
TRBD2 | NA | TRBJ2-1 | TRBV7-2 | CASSLGTSGSTRNEQFF | TGTGCCAGCAGCTTAGGAACCAGCGGGAGCACTAGGAATGAGCAGTTCTTC
TRBD2 | NA | TRBJ2-7 | TRBV7-2 | CASRGTREVHLEQYF | TGTGCCAGCCGAGGGACGCGGGAGGTTCACCTCGAGCAGTACTTC
TRBD2 | NA | TRBJ2-3 | TRBV14 | CASGFLREASRTSTDTQYF | TGTGCCAGCGGGTTTTTGCGGGAGGCCTCCCGAACCAGCACAGATACGCAGTATTTT
TRBD2 | NA | TRBJ2-5 | TRBV5-1 | CASSIRTSGSLETQYF | TGCGCCAGCAGCATACGGACTAGCGGGAGTCTTGAGACCCAGTACTTC
NA | NA | TRBJ1-2 | TRBV13 | CASSLIRPDANYGYTF | TGTGCCAGCAGCTTAATTCGGCCGGACGCTAACTATGGCTACACCTTC
NA | NA | TRBJ1-2 | TRBV2 | CASSEGLGGYTF | TGTGCCAGCTCGGAGGGGCTGGGGGGCTACACCTTC
NA | once | TRBJ2-1 | TRBV4-1 | CASSQGGESGYLRNEQFF | TGCGCCAGCAGCCAAGGGGGGGAATCGGGCTACCTGAGGAATGAGCAGTTCTTC
NA | NA | TRBJ1-5 | TRBV10-2 | CASSAGDQPQHF | TGCGCCAGCAGTGCGGGTGATCAGCCCCAGCATTTT
NA | NA | TRBJ2-1 | TRBV13 | CASSGTQSSYNEQFF | TGTGCCAGCAGCGGGACACAAAGCTCCTACAATGAGCAGTTCTTC
NA | once | TRBJ2-1 | TRBV25-1 | CASSGAIGANEQFF | TGTGCCAGCAGTGGAGCTATCGGGGCGAATGAGCAGTTCTTC
TRBD1 | NA | TRBJ1-5 | TRBV27 | CASTRQGGNQPQHF | TGTGCCTCGACCCGACAGGGGGGGAATCAGCCCCAGCATTTT
NA | NA | TRBJ2-7 | TRBV27 | CASSLSYQSPYEQYF | TGTGCCAGCAGTTTATCCTACCAGAGCCCCTACGAGCAGTACTTC
NA | NA | TRBJ2-3 | TRBV9 | CASSQAPLWWEENTQYF | TGTGCCAGCAGCCAAGCCCCCCTATGGTGGGAGGAAAATACGCAGTATTTT
TRBD2 | few | TRBJ2-7 | TRBV7-8 | CASSFRSGRRDYEQYF | TGTGCCAGCAGCTTTCGTAGCGGGAGACGAGACTACGAGCAGTACTTC
NA | NA | TRBJ2-2 | TRBV27 | CASSYYEGELFF | TGTGCCAGCAGTTATTACGAAGGGGAGCTGTTTTTT
NA | once | TRBJ2-6 | TRBV12-5 | CASGRDSGANVLTF | TGTGCTAGTGGCCGGGACTCTGGGGCCAACGTCCTGACTTTC
NA | NA | TRBJ1-4 | TRBV7-8 | CASSARTEGPNEKLFF | TGTGCCAGCAGCGCCAGGACGGAGGGGCCTAATGAAAAACTGTTTTTT
NA | NA | TRBJ2-7 | TRBV29-1 | CSVGPNTYEQYF | TGCAGCGTGGGACCGAATACCTACGAGCAGTACTTC